Described below is a single T cell receptor (beta chain) sequence and its context. These data are taken from a study of blood T cell repertoires in COVID-19. The data were produced by immunoSEQ multiplex PCR, yet TCRdb's version contains in-frame clones alone and is incomplete. The sample gives around 130,000 clones, approximately 86% of which show up once; 2% to 2.5% is in the top ten. V gave up 4 bases and J gave up 5 bases, with 5 bases separating them. Per germline, CDR1 SNHLY and CDR2 FYNNEI. This CDR3 comprises 12 residues. Before being deemed recovered, Cohort 3 donors had two negative PCRs, clearance, or symptom resolution.

Sample: PBMCs or T cells enriched from blood (not recorded which). The chain links TRBV2 to TRBJ2-2; TRBD2 is a possible D gene (5 bases). The receptor comes from a woman aged 45-65 years who had recovered from COVID-19. The CDR3 here is CASSAGTGELFF. CDR3 DNA: TGTGCCAGCAGTGCGGGGACCGGGGAGCTGTTTTTT.